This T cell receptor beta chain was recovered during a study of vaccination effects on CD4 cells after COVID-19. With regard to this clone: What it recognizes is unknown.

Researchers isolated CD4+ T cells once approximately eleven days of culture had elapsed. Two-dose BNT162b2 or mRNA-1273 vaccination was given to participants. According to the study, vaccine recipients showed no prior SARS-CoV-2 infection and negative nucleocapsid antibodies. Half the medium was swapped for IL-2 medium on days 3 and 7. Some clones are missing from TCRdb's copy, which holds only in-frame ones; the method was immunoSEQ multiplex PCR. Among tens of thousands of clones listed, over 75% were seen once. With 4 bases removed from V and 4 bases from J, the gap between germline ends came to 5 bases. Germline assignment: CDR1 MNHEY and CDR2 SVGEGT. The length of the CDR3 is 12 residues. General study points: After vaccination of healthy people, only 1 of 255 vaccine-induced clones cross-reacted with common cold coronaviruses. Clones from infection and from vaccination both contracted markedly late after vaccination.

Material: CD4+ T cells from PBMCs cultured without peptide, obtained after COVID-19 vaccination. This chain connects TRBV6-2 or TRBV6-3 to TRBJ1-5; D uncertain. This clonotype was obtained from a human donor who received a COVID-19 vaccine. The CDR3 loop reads CASSFKNQPQHF. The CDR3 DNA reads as TGTGCCAGCAGTTTTAAGAATCAGCCCCAGCATTTT.